The 10 T cell receptor beta chains below all came from one sample that was sequenced in a study of cytomegalovirus exposure and HLA in healthy donors. The PCR used 60 Vbeta and 13 Jbeta primers. Assay used: immunoSEQ multiplex PCR; TCRdb lists only in-frame clones, some missing. The sample gives around 200,000 clones, just over 75% of which show up once; around 2.8% is in the top ten. Sample: PBMCs. These receptors all stem from a woman aged 60-75 years in good health and CMV-seropositive.

The chain joins TRBV28 to TRBJ2-7; possibly TRBD2 for D (6 bases). Germline V gene sequence: CDR1 MDHEN, CDR2 SYDVKM. Trimming stripped 5 bases from V and 0 bases from J, with 8 bases between. The CDR3 sequence is 13 residues long. The CDR3 DNA reads as TGTGCCAGCAGTCGGGGGTCCTCCTACGAGCAGTACTTC. Encoded protein: CASSRGSSYEQYF.

The V gene is TRBV9, the J gene TRBJ2-1; D remains ambiguous. This CDR3 comprises 14 residues. Germline V CDR1 and CDR2: SGDLS, YYNGEE. V gave up 0 bases and J gave up 0 bases, with 4 bases separating them. CDR3: CASSVGGSYNEQFF. DNA of the CDR3: TGTGCCAGCAGCGTAGGAGGCTCCTACAATGAGCAGTTCTTC.

The chain couples TRBV7-9 to TRBJ2-2; D is possibly TRBD1 (5 bases). V lost 5 bases and J lost 3, with 10 bases in between. The germline V gene has CDR1 SEHNR and CDR2 FQNEAQ (reference sequence). This CDR3 is built from 14 residues. The CDR3 coding sequence is TGTGCCAGCAGCCAGGACACTTACACCGGGGAGCTGTTTTTT. As protein: CASSQDTYTGELFF.

The rearrangement joins TRBV4-1 to TRBJ2-4; a possible D gene is TRBD1 (5 bases). The V end was cut by 0 bases, the J end by 0 bases, with 15 bases between. The CDR3 is 18 amino acids. CDR1 and CDR2 from the germline V gene are MGHRA and YSYEKL. This chain's CDR3 is CASSQEVEGAGAKNIQYF. CDR3 sequence (DNA): TGCGCCAGCAGCCAAGAAGTGGAAGGGGCCGGAGCCAAAAACATTCAGTACTTC.

The chain combines TRBV18 with TRBJ1-5; no reliable D call. The CDR3 consists of 12 residues. V was pared by 8 bases and J by 5 bases, with 10 bases between. Looked up from germline, CDR1 is KGHSH and CDR2 is LQKENI. The CDR3 loop is CASEVYYQPQHF. CDR3 sequence (DNA): TGTGCCAGCGAGGTTTACTATCAGCCCCAGCATTTT. The full variable domain, completed using reference TRBV18 and TRBJ1-5, is NAGVMQNPRHLVRRRGQEARLRCSPMKGHSHVYWYRQLPEEGLKFMVYLQKENIIDESGMPKERFSAEFPKEGPSILRIQQVVRGDSAAYFCASEVYYQPQHFGDGTRLSIL.

This chain connects TRBV27 to TRBJ2-7; D possibly corresponds to TRBD1 (5 bases). V was trimmed by 5 bases and J by 4 bases, leaving 9 bases between them. The germline V gene has CDR1 MNHEY and CDR2 SMNVEV (reference sequence). This CDR3 has 12 amino acids. The CDR3 DNA follows: TGTGCCAGCAGTCCCCAGGGTTACGAGCAGTACTTC. It translates to CASSPQGYEQYF.

The CDR3 reads CASRRAGGTNEKLFF. The CDR3 coding sequence is TGTGCCAGCAGACGGGCGGGGGGGACTAATGAAAAACTGTTTTTT. V gene TRBV2 combines with J gene TRBJ1-4; D perhaps matches TRBD1 (5 bases). The CDR3 loop spans 15 amino acids. V was cut by 6 bases and J by 2 bases, with 13 bases left in between. In germline, CDR1 is SNHLY, CDR2 FYNNEI. Full variable domain (missing parts from reference TRBV2 and TRBJ1-4): EPEVTQTPSHQVTQMGQEVILRCVPISNHLYFYWYRQILGQKVEFLVSFYNNEISEKSEIFDDQFSVERPDGSNFTLKIRSTKLEDSAMYFCASRRAGGTNEKLFFGSGTQLSVL.

The chain recombines TRBV7-9 with TRBJ1-2; no firm D call. CDR1 and CDR2 from the germline V gene are SEHNR and FQNEAQ (reference sequence). The CDR3 is made up of 14 amino acids. V was shortened by 5 bases and J by 2 bases, with 12 bases between the two germline ends. CDR3 amino acids: CASSLEAGNYGYTF. For the CDR3, the DNA is TGTGCCAGCAGCCTGGAGGCGGGAAACTATGGCTACACCTTC.

The chain has TRBV5-1 and TRBJ2-1; 10 bases agree with TRBD2. Germline V CDR1 and CDR2: SGHRS, YFSETQ. The CDR3 runs to 16 residues. Trimming took 3 bases from V and 7 from J; bases not matched to a gene: 10. The CDR3 DNA reads TGCGCCAGCAGCTCGATCGGAGCGGGGGGGGAGAATGAGCAGTTCTTC. Translating gives CASSSIGAGGENEQFF. Supplemented by reference TRBV5-1 and TRBJ2-1, the full variable domain reads KAGVTQTPRYLIKTRGQQVTLSCSPISGHRSVSWYQQTPGQGLQFLFEYFSETQRNKGNFPGRFSGRQFSNSRSEMNVSTLELGDSALYLCASSSIGAGGENEQFFGPGTRLTVL.

The chain employs TRBV7-8 and TRBJ2-7; D gene uncertain. Trimming removed 1 base at V and 3 bases at J, with 10 bases between. The germline CDR1 and CDR2 sequences are SGHVS and FQNEAQ. The CDR3 sequence is 14 residues long. The CDR3 DNA follows: TGTGCCAGCAGCTTAGGGTCTTTCGGCTACGAGCAGTACTTC. It codes for CASSLGSFGYEQYF.